This T cell receptor beta chain comes out of a study of shared clonotypes between healthy human individuals. Each unsorted sample relied on about 94 million PBMCs as its source of genomic DNA. The CDR3 extends over 16 amino acids. Germline loops: CDR1 MDHEN, CDR2 SYDVKM. Trimming took 5 bases from V and 4 from J; bases not matched to a gene: 9. Some clones are missing from TCRdb's copy, which holds only in-frame ones; the method was immunoSEQ multiplex PCR. Among about 87,000 clones listed, roughly half were seen once. The J gene is TRBJ2-5, the V gene TRBV28; TRBD2 matches 11 bases. This receptor was taken from a woman aged 40 to 50 in good health. Some clones in this sample may be carry-over from other donors' samples. Sequencing was done on a sample of PBMCs. CDR3 sequence (DNA): TGTGCCAGCAGTGATGGGACTAGCGGAGAGGGAGAGACCCAGTACTTC. It is translated as CASSDGTSGEGETQYF.